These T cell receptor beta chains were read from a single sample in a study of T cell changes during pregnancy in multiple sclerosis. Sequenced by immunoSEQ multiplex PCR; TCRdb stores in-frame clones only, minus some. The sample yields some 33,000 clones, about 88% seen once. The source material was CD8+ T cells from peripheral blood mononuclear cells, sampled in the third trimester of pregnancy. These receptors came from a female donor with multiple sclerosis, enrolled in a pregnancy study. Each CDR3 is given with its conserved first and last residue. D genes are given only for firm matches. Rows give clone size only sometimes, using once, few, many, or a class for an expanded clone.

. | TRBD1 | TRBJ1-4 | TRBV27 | TGTGCCAGCAGTTCCTCCGGGACAGTCAGTGAAAAACTGTTTTTT | CASSSSGTVSEKLFF
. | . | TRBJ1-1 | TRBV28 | TGTGCCAGCAGTCCTTATAACACTGAAGCTTTCTTT | CASSPYNTEAFF
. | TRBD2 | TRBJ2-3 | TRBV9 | TGTGCCAGCAGCGTCGGGACTAGCGGGGCAGATACGCAGTATTTT | CASSVGTSGADTQYF
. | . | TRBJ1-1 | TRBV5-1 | TGCGCCAGCAGCCTGCGGGGAGATGAAGGTTTCTTT | CASSLRGDEGFF
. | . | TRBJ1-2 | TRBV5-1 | TGCGCCAGCAGCTTGGCAGGGTTCCATGGCTACACCTTC | CASSLAGFHGYTF
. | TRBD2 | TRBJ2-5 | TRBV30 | TGTGCCTGGAGTGTAACTTTTGGGCGGGGGGCCGGGATCCAAGAGACCCAGTACTTC | CAWSVTFGRGAGIQETQYF
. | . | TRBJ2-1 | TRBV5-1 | TGCGCCAGCAGCGACGACAGGTACAATGAGCAGTTCTTC | CASSDDRYNEQFF
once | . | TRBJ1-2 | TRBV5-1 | TGCGCCAGCAGCTTGGGAGGGCTGCGGGGCTACACCTTC | CASSLGGLRGYTF
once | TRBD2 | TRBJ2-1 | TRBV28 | TGTGCCAGCAGTCCACTGGGGGAGGGCCAAAACAATGAGCAGTTCTTC | CASSPLGEGQNNEQFF
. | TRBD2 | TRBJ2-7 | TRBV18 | TGTGCCAGCTCACCGAGGCTAGCGGATCCCTACGAGCAGTACTTC | CASSPRLADPYEQYF
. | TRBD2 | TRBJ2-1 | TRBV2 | TGTGCCAGTTCCGGGACTAGCGGTTCGAATGAGCAGTTCTTC | CASSGTSGSNEQFF
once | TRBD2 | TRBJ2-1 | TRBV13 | TGTGCCAGCAGCTTGCTTAGCGGGAACGGTGAGCAGTTCTTC | CASSLLSGNGEQFF
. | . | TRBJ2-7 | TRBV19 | TGTGCCAGTAGTATCTCAGGGAATGCCTACGAGCAGTACTTC | CASSISGNAYEQYF
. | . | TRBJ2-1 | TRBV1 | TGCACCAGCAGCCAAGATCAGAACACTCCGGGGGGGATCCTGAATGAGCAGTTCTTC | CTSSQDQNTPGGILNEQFF
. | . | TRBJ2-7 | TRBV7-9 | TGTGCCAGCAGCCCCAAGAGCTCCTACGAGCAGTACTTC | CASSPKSSYEQYF
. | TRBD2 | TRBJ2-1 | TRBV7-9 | TGTGCCAGCAGACTTCTCACTAGCGGGATAAGTGGACCCAATGAGCAGTTCTTC | CASRLLTSGISGPNEQFF
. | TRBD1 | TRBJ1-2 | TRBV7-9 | TGTGCCAGCAGTCAGGACAGGGATCAAATGGCGAGGGGCTACACCTTC | CASSQDRDQMARGYTF
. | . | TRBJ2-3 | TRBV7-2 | TGTGCCAGCAGCTTAGAGGGGGTCGGGATAGGTCCCAGAGATACGCAGTATTTT | CASSLEGVGIGPRDTQYF
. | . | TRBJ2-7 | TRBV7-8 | TGTGCCAGCAGCTTAGACGGTTCCTACGAGCAGTACTTC | CASSLDGSYEQYF
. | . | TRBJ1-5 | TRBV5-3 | TGTGCCAGAAGCCCCGGGGCGGGGCAGGAGGAACAGCCCCAGCATTTT | CARSPGAGQEEQPQHF
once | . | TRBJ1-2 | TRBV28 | TGTGCCAGCAGCGGCGTGGGAGACAAATGGTACTATGGCTACACCTTC | CASSGVGDKWYYGYTF
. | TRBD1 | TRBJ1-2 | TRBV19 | TGTGCCAGTAGTATCGGGACAGCGGGCTACACCTTC | CASSIGTAGYTF
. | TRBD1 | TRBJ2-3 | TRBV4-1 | TGCGCCAGCAGCCCCGGGACAGGGGAGTCAGATACGCAGTATTTT | CASSPGTGESDTQYF
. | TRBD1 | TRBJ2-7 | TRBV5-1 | TGCGCCAGCAGCTCGGACAGGGGGCCCTCCTACGAGCAGTACTTC | CASSSDRGPSYEQYF
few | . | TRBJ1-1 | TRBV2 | TGTGCCAGCAGTGAACGTTACACTGAAGCTTTCTTT | CASSERYTEAFF
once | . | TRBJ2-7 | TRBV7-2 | TGTGCCAGCAGCTTAGGAGGCCGGGGGTCCCACGAGCAGTACTTC | CASSLGGRGSHEQYF
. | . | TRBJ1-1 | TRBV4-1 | TGCGCCAGCAGCTCTTTGTCGGGGGTGGACACTGAAGCTTTCTTT | CASSSLSGVDTEAFF
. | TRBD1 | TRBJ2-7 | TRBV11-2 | TGTGCCAGCACCCGGGGGGCGGACAGGGGACTCTACGAGCAGTACTTC | CASTRGADRGLYEQYF
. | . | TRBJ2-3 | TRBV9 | TGTGCCAGCAGCGTAGGTCCTAGGTATACGCAGTATTTT | CASSVGPRYTQYF
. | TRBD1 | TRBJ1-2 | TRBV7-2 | TGTGCCAGCAGCTCCGGGACAGAAAATGGCTACACCTTC | CASSSGTENGYTF
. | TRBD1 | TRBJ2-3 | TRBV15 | TGTGCCACCAGATCGTTGGACAGGAGTTTCACAGATACGCAGTATTTT | CATRSLDRSFTDTQYF
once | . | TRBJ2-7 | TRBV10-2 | TGCGCCAGCAGTACAGGGTTGAGCTCCTACGAGCAGTACTTC | CASSTGLSSYEQYF
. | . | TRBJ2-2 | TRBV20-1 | TGCAGTGCTCCAATCTCGGGGAAGCTGTTTTTT | CSAPISGKLFF
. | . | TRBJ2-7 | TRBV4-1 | TGCGCCAGCAGCCAAGGGGGGGGCCACTACGAGCAGTACTTC | CASSQGGGHYEQYF
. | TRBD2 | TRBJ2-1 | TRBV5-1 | TGCGCCAGCAGCTCCGCGGGGGGGGACCCTGGAGTCTTC | CASSSAGGDPGVF
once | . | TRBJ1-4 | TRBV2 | TGTGCCAGCAGGGGGGGTCGGGAAAAACTGTTTTTT | CASRGGREKLFF
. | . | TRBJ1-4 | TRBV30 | TGTGCCTGGAGTACAACGCGGTTTTCTGGTCCTAATGAAAAACTGTTTTTT | CAWSTTRFSGPNEKLFF
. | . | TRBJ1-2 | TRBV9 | TGTGCCAGCAGCGTAGCGGGGGGAGGCTACACCTTC | CASSVAGGGYTF
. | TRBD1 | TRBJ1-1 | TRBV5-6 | TGTGCCAGCAGCCGCAGTTATGGACAGGGGAGCACTGAAGCTTTCTTT | CASSRSYGQGSTEAFF
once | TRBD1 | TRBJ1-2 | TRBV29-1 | TGCAGCGTTGACTCAGACAGGGCTAACTATGGCTACACCTTC | CSVDSDRANYGYTF